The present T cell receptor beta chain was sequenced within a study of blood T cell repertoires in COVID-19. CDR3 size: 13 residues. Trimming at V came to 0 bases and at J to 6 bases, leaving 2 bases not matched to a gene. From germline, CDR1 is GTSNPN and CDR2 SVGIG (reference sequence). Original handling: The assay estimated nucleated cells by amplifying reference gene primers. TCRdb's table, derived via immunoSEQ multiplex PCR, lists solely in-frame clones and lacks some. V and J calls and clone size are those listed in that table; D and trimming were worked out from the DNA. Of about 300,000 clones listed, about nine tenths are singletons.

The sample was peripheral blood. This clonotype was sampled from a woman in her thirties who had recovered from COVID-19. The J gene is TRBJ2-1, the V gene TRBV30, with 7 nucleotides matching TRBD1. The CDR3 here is CAWSVEGANEQFF. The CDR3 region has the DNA TGTGCCTGGAGTGTAGAGGGGGCCAATGAGCAGTTCTTC.